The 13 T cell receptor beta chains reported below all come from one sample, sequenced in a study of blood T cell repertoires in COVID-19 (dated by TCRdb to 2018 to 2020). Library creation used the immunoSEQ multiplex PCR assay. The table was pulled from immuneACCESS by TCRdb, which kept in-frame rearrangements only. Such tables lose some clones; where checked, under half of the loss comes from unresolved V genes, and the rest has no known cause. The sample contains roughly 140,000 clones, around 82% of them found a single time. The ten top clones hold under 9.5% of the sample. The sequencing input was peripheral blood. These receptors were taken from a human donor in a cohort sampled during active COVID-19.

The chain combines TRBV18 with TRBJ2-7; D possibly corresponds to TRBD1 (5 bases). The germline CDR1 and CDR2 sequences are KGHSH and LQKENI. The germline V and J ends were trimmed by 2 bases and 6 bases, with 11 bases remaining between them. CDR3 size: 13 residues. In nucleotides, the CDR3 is TGTGCCAGCTCACCAAGGGGCCCTAGCGAGCAGTACTTC. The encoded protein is CASSPRGPSEQYF. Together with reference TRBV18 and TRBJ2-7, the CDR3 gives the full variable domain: NAGVMQNPRHLVRRRGQEARLRCSPMKGHSHVYWYRQLPEEGLKFMVYLQKENIIDESGMPKERFSAEFPKEGPSILRIQQVVRGDSAAYFCASSPRGPSEQYFGPGTRLTVT.

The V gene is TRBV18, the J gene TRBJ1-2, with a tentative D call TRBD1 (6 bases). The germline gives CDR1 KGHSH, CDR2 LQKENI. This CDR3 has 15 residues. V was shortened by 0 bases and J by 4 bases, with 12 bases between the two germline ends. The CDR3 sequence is CASSPPNRDGYGYTF. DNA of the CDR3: TGTGCCAGCTCACCACCGAACAGGGACGGCTATGGCTACACCTTC.

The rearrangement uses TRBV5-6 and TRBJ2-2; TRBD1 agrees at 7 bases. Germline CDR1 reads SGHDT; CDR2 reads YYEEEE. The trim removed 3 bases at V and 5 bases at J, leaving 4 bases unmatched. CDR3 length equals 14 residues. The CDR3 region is CASSWGQRTGELFF. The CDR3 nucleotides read TGTGCCAGCAGCTGGGGACAGCGAACCGGGGAGCTGTTTTTT.

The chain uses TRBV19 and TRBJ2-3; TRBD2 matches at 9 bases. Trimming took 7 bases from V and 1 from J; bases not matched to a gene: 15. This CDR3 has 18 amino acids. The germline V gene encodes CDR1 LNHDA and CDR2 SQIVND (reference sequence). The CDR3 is CASTKTSGGPSGTDTQYF. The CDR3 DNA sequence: TGTGCCAGTACGAAGACAAGCGGGGGGCCTTCTGGCACAGATACGCAGTATTTT.

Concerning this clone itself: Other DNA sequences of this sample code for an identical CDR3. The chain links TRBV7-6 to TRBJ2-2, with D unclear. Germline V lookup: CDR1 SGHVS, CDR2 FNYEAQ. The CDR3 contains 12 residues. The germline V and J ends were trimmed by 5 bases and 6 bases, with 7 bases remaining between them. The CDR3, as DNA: TGTGCCAGCAGCCCCCCATCCGGGGAGCTGTTTTTT. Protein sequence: CASSPPSGELFF. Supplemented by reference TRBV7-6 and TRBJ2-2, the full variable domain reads GAGVSQSPRYKVTKRGQDVALRCDPISGHVSLYWYRQALGQGPEFLTYFNYEAQQDKSGLPNDRFSAERPEGSISTLTIQRTEQRDSAMYRCASSPPSGELFFGEGSRLTVL.

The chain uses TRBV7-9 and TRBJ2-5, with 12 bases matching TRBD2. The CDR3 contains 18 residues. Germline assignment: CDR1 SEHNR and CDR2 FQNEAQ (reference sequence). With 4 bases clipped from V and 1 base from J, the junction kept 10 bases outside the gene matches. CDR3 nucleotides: TGTGCCAGCAGCTCCCCCCCTGGACTAGCGGGGATCCAAGAGACCCAGTACTTC. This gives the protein CASSSPPGLAGIQETQYF.

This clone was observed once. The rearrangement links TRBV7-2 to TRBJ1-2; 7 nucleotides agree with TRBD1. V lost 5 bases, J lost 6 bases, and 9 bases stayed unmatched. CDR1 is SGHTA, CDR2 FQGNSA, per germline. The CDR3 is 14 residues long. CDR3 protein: CASSHQTGVDGYTF. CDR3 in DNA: TGTGCCAGCAGCCATCAAACAGGGGTGGATGGCTACACCTTC.

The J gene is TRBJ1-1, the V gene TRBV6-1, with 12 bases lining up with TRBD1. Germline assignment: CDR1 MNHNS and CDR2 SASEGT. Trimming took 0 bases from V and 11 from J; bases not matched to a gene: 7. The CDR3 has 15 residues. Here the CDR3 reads CASSEATPGQGAAFF. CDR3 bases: TGTGCCAGCAGTGAAGCGACTCCGGGACAGGGGGCGGCTTTCTTT.

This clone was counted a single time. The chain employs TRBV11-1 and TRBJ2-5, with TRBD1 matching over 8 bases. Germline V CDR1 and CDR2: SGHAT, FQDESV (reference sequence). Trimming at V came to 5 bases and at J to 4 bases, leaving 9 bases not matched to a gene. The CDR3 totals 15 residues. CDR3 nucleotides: TGTGCCAGCAGCGAGGAACAGGGGGTAGGAGAGACCCAGTACTTC. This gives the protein CASSEEQGVGETQYF. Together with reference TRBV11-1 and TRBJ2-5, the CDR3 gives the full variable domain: EAEVAQSPRYKITEKSQAVAFWCDPISGHATLYWYRQILGQGPELLVQFQDESVVDDSQLPKDRFSAERLKGVDSTLKIQPAELGDSAMYLCASSEEQGVGETQYFGPGTRLLVL.

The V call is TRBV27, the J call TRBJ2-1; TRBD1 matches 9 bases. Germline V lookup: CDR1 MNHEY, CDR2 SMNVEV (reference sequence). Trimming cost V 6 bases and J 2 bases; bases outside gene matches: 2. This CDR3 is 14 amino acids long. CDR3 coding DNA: TGTGCCAGCAGGGGACAGGGTCCCTACAATGAGCAGTTCTTC. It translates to CASRGQGPYNEQFF.

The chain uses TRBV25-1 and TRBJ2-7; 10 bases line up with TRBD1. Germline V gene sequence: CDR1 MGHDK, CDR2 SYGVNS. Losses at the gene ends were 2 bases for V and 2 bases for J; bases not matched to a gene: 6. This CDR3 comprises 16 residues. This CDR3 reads CASSEEGDRGPYEQYF. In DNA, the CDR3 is TGTGCCAGCAGTGAAGAGGGGGACAGGGGACCCTACGAGCAGTACTTC.

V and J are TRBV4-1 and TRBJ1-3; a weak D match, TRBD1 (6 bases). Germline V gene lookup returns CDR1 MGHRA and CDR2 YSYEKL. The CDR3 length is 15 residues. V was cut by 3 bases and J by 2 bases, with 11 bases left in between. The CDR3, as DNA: TGCGCCAGCAGCCAGTTACAGGGAACTGGAAACACCATATATTTT. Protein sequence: CASSQLQGTGNTIYF.

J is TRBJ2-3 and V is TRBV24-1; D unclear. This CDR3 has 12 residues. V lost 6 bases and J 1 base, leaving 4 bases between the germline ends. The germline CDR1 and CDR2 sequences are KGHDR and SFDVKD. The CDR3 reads CATSTGTDTQYF. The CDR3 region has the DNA TGTGCCACCAGTACGGGCACAGATACGCAGTATTTT.